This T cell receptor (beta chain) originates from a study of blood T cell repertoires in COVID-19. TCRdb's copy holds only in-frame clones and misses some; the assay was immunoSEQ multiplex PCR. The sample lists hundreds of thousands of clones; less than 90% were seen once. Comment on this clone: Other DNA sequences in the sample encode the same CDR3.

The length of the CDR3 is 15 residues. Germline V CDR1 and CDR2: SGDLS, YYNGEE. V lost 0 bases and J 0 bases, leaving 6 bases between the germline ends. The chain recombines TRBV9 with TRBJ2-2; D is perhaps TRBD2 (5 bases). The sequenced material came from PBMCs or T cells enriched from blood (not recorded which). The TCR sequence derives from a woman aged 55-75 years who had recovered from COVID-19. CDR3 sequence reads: CASSVEGANTGELFF. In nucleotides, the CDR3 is TGTGCCAGCAGCGTAGAGGGAGCGAACACCGGGGAGCTGTTTTTT.